A single sample is the source of the 8 T cell receptor beta chains below, sequenced in a study of CD8 T cells in ankylosing spondylitis (dated by TCRdb to about 2017). Receptor libraries were prepared by 5' RACE. Sequencing instrument: Illumina HiSeq 2500. TCRdb redid the processing of the public reads, applying fastp at Q25 and MiXCR, and retained in-frame beta chains. When rows share a CDR3 protein, they turn into one entry using the most common DNA and genes. Across this sample there are 69,000 or so distinct CDR3 sequences, with approximately 5.3% seen only once. Approximately 2.1% of the sample is taken by the ten largest. Sequences were obtained from blood, either unsorted or a sorted T cell fraction (not recorded which). The source of these receptors is a male donor with ankylosing spondylitis or in good health (not recorded which).

This clonotype occurred many times. The gene calls are TRBV6-2 or TRBV6-3 and TRBJ2-5; 7 bases fit TRBD1. V shed 6 bases, J shed 2 bases, and the junction held 21 bases outside the gene matches. Germline V CDR1 and CDR2: MNHEY, SVGEGT. This CDR3 region has 19 residues. The CDR3 loop is CASRKPSQGDRVGQETQYF. DNA for the CDR3: TGTGCCAGCAGAAAACCATCCCAGGGGGACCGCGTTGGGCAAGAGACCCAGTACTTC.

In this sample, this clonotype turned up many times. V and J are TRBV3-1 and TRBJ1-5, with D possibly TRBD1 on 5 matching bases. V dropped 4 bases and J dropped 7 bases, with 14 bases sitting between them. The CDR3 sequence is 14 residues long. Germline CDR1 is LGHDT and CDR2 is YNNKEL (reference sequence). CDR3 in amino acids: CASSLTGGDQPQHF. CDR3 DNA sequence: TGTGCCAGCAGCCTCACGGGGGGGGACCAGCCCCAGCATTTT.

This clonotype has a count of ten or more. V and J are TRBV5-1 and TRBJ2-1; 8 bases are a match to TRBD2. Germline V gene data show CDR1 as SGHRS and CDR2 as YFSETQ. The CDR3 runs 15 residues. V shed 3 bases and J 5 bases; nucleotides not matched to a gene: 7. CDR3 residues: CASSSAAGGHNEQFF. CDR3 sequence (DNA): TGCGCCAGCAGCTCGGCGGCGGGGGGTCACAATGAGCAGTTCTTC.

This clonotype has a count of ten or more. The rearrangement uses TRBV20-1 and TRBJ2-5, with 8 bases matching TRBD2. CDR3 length equals 14 residues. In germline, CDR1 is DFQATT, CDR2 SNEGSKA (reference sequence). After removal of 6 bases from V and 3 bases from J, the junction contained 9 bases not matched to a gene. The CDR3 DNA sequence: TGCAGTGCCCAATCGGGGCGGGGGGAAGAGACCCAGTACTTC. Translation gives CSAQSGRGEETQYF.

Concerning this clonotype: The germline gene is not matched at one end of the junction; a read error may be the cause. This sequence joins TRBV28 and TRBJ2-7; weak D call: TRBD1 (7 bases). Germline CDR1 reads MDHEN; CDR2 reads SYDVKM. The CDR3 is 14 residues long. CDR3 coding DNA: TGTGTCAGCAGGGGGGAATGGACCTCCTACGAGCAGTACTTC. Its protein product is CVSRGEWTSYEQYF.

This clonotype was recorded many times. The chain couples TRBV11-3 to TRBJ2-7; TRBD2 matches at 9 bases. The CDR3 consists of 15 residues. Germline V CDR1 and CDR2: SGHNT, YENEEA. Germline trimming cut 2 bases from V and 2 bases from J; bases unmatched to any gene: 4. The CDR3 DNA reads as TGTGCCAGCAGCTTAAGCGGGGGGATCACCTACGAGCAGTACTTC. Translating it yields CASSLSGGITYEQYF.

This clonotype has ten or more counts. CDR3 in amino acids: CASSLGYVGSGAPYEQYF. Written as DNA, the CDR3 is TGTGCCAGCAGCTTAGGATATGTGGGTAGCGGGGCCCCCTACGAGCAGTACTTC. The chain carries TRBV11-2 and TRBJ2-7; 8 bases agree with TRBD2. Germline V gene data show CDR1 as SGHAT and CDR2 as FQNNGV. The length of the CDR3 is 18 residues. J was trimmed by 2 bases and V by 1 base; bases with no gene match: 13.

This clonotype was recorded many times. J is TRBJ1-5 and V is TRBV30; no reliable D call. Germline V CDR1 and CDR2: GTSNPN, SVGIG (reference sequence). The CDR3 runs 13 residues. V lost 8 bases and J lost 4, with 15 bases in between. This chain's CDR3 is CASRASRNQPQHF. CDR3 DNA: TGTGCCAGCCGGGCCAGTAGGAATCAGCCCCAGCATTTT. The whole variable domain, filled in from reference TRBV30 and TRBJ1-5, reads SQTIHQWPATLVQPVGSPLSLECTVEGTSNPNLYWYRQAAGRGLQLLFYSVGIGQISSEVPQNLSASRPQDRQFILSSKKLLLSDSGFYLCASRASRNQPQHFGDGTRLSIL.